This TCR beta chain was recovered during a study of siplizumab effects on memory and regulatory T cells. To note about this clone: The antigen remains unidentified.

This CDR3 comprises 18 residues. Per the germline V gene, CDR1 is KGHSH and CDR2 is LQKENI. Notes on the study in general: Proliferating Tregs from siplizumab cultures lacked functional confirmation of suppression. The diversity of naive T cells seemed greater than that of memory cells, and their alloresponse contribution seemed major.

Unstimulated naive, memory, effector memory and TEMRA subsets were subjected to sequencing in three donor pairs. In each sample, 10^5 or so TCR templates were assayed. Generated by immunoSEQ multiplex PCR, the TCRdb table keeps only in-frame clones and is missing some. The sample yields tens of thousands of clones, nearly 98% seen once. The chain carries TRBV18 and TRBJ2-5; TRBD2 matches at 8 bases. The end of the DNA fits TRBJ2-7 better, so the J call may be wrong. The specimen was naive CD4+ T cells sorted from blood. The clonotype originates from a human donor in good health. CDR3 sequence (DNA): TGTGCCAGCTCACCCGGCGGGCTAGCGGGTGGAGAGGCCTACGAGCAGTACTTC. Translated, it gives CASSPGGLAGGEAYEQYF.